This T cell receptor beta chain emerged from a study of T cell repertoires in cytomegalovirus infection. At the level of the study: Matching HLA type and CMV infection were both indicated by public TCR beta signatures.

The CDR3 has 16 amino acids. V lost 0 bases and J lost 0, with 12 bases in between. Germline loops: CDR1 DFQATT, CDR2 SNEGSKA (reference sequence). As for this clonotype: Its antigen remains unidentified.

TCRdb recomputed calls from the reads with MiXCR, one row per CDR3 protein. The table records some 350,000 distinct CDR3 sequences, roughly 28% of them present only once. Study results and limitations: HLA-C-restricted, CMV-specific TCR beta clonotypes were dominant ex vivo.

This clonotype originated in a human donor in good health (CMV status not recorded). Some clones in this sample may be carry-over from other donors' samples. The chain recombines TRBV20-1 with TRBJ1-5; D is perhaps TRBD1 (6 bases). This material consisted of cultured PBMCs, taken from culture after CMV antigen stimulation. CDR3 DNA: TGCAGTGCTAGAGATCAGACAGGATATAGCAATCAGCCCCAGCATTTT. Translation gives CSARDQTGYSNQPQHF.